These 26 T cell receptor beta chains came from one sample sequenced in a study of beta chain features in type 1 diabetes. Study-level findings and limits: In all four CD4+ subsets, TCRB CDR3 length was significantly, moderately reduced in type 1 diabetes.

No antigens are known for them. The study reverse transcribed the entire isolated RNA, so it sequenced expressed TCRB transcripts. Assay used: immunoSEQ multiplex PCR; TCRdb lists only in-frame clones, some missing. The sample has some 290,000 clones; 24% are singletons. The sequenced sample was naive CD4+ T cells from blood. The receptors stem from a woman aged 25-40 years with type 1 diabetes.

This clone has more than one count but fewer than ten. V usage is TRBV4-2 and J usage is TRBJ1-3; TRBD1 matches 8 bases. Per germline, CDR1 LGHNA and CDR2 YNFKEQ. J lost 2 bases, V lost 3 bases, and 6 bases had no gene match. This CDR3 has 16 residues. CDR3 bases: TGTGCCAGCAGCCAGAGGACAGGGCCGGCTGGAAACACCATATATTTT. It codes for CASSQRTGPAGNTIYF.

This clone was observed a handful of times. The chain links TRBV25-1 to TRBJ1-4; 9 bases map to TRBD1. The CDR3 is made up of 14 amino acids. CDR1 and CDR2 (germline): MGHDK, SYGVNS. Germline trimming cut 5 bases from V and 6 bases from J; bases unmatched to any gene: 4. This CDR3 reads CASSWDREYEKLFF. For the CDR3, the DNA is TGTGCCAGCAGTTGGGACAGGGAGTATGAAAAACTGTTTTTT.

V and J are TRBV5-4 and TRBJ2-1, with 9 bases aligning to TRBD1. The CDR3 is 15 amino acids. J was trimmed by 7 bases and V by 2 bases; bases with no gene match: 7. Germline V gene data show CDR1 as SGHNT and CDR2 as YYREEE (reference sequence). Here the CDR3 DNA reads TGTGCCAGCAGCTTACAGGGGGCGGATACGAATGAGCAGTTCTTC. It specifies CASSLQGADTNEQFF.

CDR3 loop: CATRTGIYEQYF. The CDR3 DNA follows: TGTGCCACGAGAACAGGGATCTACGAGCAGTACTTC. The chain recombines TRBV6-5 with TRBJ2-7; possibly TRBD1 for D (6 bases). This CDR3 is 12 amino acids long. The ends were cut back, 10 bases at V and 3 bases at J, with 13 bases in the middle. CDR1 MNHEY and CDR2 SVGAGI come from the germline V gene.

This clone was detected a few times. J is TRBJ1-2 and V is TRBV29-1; D uncertain. V lost 7 bases and J lost 6, with 9 bases in between. Germline loops: CDR1 SQVTM, CDR2 ANQGSEA. The length of the CDR3 is 10 residues. CDR3 amino acids: CSAGADGYTF. In nucleotides, the CDR3 is TGCAGCGCCGGTGCGGATGGCTACACCTTC.

The chain carries TRBV28 and TRBJ2-7, with 8 bases fitting TRBD2. Germline V lookup: CDR1 MDHEN, CDR2 SYDVKM. V shed 7 bases and J 3 bases; nucleotides not matched to a gene: 5. This CDR3 is 13 amino acids long. CDR3 sequence: CASTTLADYEQYF. The CDR3 DNA reads TGTGCCAGCACAACACTAGCGGACTACGAGCAGTACTTC.

The chain combines TRBV25-1 with TRBJ2-1; TRBD2 might be the D (5 bases). The CDR3 covers 13 residues. The V and J ends lost 4 bases and 4 bases respectively, with 8 bases between them. The V gene's germline CDR1 is MGHDK and CDR2 SYGVNS. DNA for the CDR3: TGTGCCAGCAGTGGGTGGGAGTACAATGAGCAGTTCTTC. Translated: CASSGWEYNEQFF.

This clone was observed a few times. The chain recombines TRBV25-1 with TRBJ2-7; tentatively, D is TRBD2 (5 bases). The CDR3 is 15 amino acids. Per germline, CDR1 MGHDK and CDR2 SYGVNS. V lost 5 bases to trimming and J lost 0 bases, with 14 bases between them. The CDR3 reads CASSRRSATSYEQYF. In DNA form, the CDR3 reads TGTGCCAGCAGTCGTCGTAGCGCTACCTCCTACGAGCAGTACTTC.

The rearrangement links TRBV10-3 to TRBJ2-5, with TRBD2 as a possible D gene (5 bases). The CDR3 sequence is 13 residues long. Germline CDR1 reads ENHRY; CDR2 reads SYGVKD. Trimming took 5 bases from V and 4 from J, leaving 11 bases between them. CDR3 sequence: CAISFTRGETQYF. The CDR3 bases are TGTGCCATCAGTTTTACTAGAGGAGAGACCCAGTACTTC.

J is TRBJ2-1 and V is TRBV7-3; perhaps TRBD2 as D (5 bases). CDR3 length: 15 residues. V lost 5 bases, J lost 1 base, and 12 bases lay in between. Germline CDR1 and CDR2: SGHTA and FQGTGA. CDR3 loop: CASSPTIGSYNEQFF. The CDR3 coding sequence is TGTGCCAGCAGCCCGACTATCGGATCCTACAATGAGCAGTTCTTC.

The chain carries TRBV7-9 and TRBJ1-2; a possible D gene is TRBD1 (6 bases). This CDR3 is 15 amino acids long. Trimming pared 4 bases from V and 7 bases from J, leaving 19 bases between. Looked up from germline, CDR1 is SEHNR and CDR2 is FQNEAQ (reference sequence). The CDR3 DNA reads as TGTGCCAGCAGCTCACATAGCCAACAGGGACGTGGCTACACCTTC. Protein: CASSSHSQQGRGYTF.

The chain is built from TRBV7-9 and TRBJ2-7; D gene ambiguous. The V end lost 3 bases, the J end lost 3 bases, and 3 bases lay between the germline ends. Germline lookup yields CDR1 SEHNR and CDR2 FQNEAQ (reference sequence). The CDR3 has 11 amino acids. CDR3 in DNA: TGTGCCAGCAGCTTTCTCTACGAGCAGTACTTC. Amino acid sequence: CASSFLYEQYF.

The chain combines TRBV11-1 with TRBJ2-6, with TRBD1 identical over 8 bases. The germline gives CDR1 SGHAT, CDR2 FQDESV (reference sequence). Losses at the gene ends were 2 bases for V and 3 bases for J; bases not matched to a gene: 6. The CDR3 contains 17 residues. CDR3 sequence: CASSLFQGAVGANVLTF. In nucleotides, the CDR3 is TGTGCCAGCAGCTTATTCCAGGGGGCAGTTGGGGCCAACGTCCTGACTTTC.

This chain links TRBV6-5 with TRBJ2-7; 10 bases fit TRBD2. Germline CDR1 and CDR2: MNHEY and SVGAGI. CDR3 length: 14 amino acids. The ends lost 7 bases at V and 1 base at J; junction bases unmatched: 4. The CDR3 sequence: CASMGLARSYEQYF. The CDR3 nucleotides read TGTGCCAGCATGGGACTAGCGAGGTCCTACGAGCAGTACTTC.

This rearrangement joins TRBV18 to TRBJ1-2, with D perhaps matching TRBD1 (5 bases). V lost 2 bases to trimming and J lost 13 bases, with 11 bases between them. Looked up from germline, CDR1 is KGHSH and CDR2 is LQKENI. The CDR3 spans 11 residues. The CDR3 loop is CASSPGTAPTF. In DNA, the CDR3 is TGTGCCAGCTCACCAGGGACTGCTCCCACCTTC.

This rearrangement joins TRBV28 to TRBJ2-1, with D tentatively TRBD1 (6 bases). The CDR3 extends over 14 amino acids. CDR1 MDHEN and CDR2 SYDVKM come from the germline V gene. Deletions cut 2 bases from V and 8 bases from J, with 13 bases between. The CDR3 spells CASSLEGRGYEQFF. CDR3 DNA sequence: TGTGCCAGCAGTTTAGAGGGCAGGGGTTATGAGCAGTTCTTC. The entire variable domain, with the rest obtained from reference TRBV28 and TRBJ2-1, is as follows: DVKVTQSSRYLVKRTGEKVFLECVQDMDHENMFWYRQDPGLGLRLIYFSYDVKMKEKGDIPEGYSVSREKKERFSLILESASTNQTSMYLCASSLEGRGYEQFFGPGTRLTVL.

This clone was counted a few times. This chain joins TRBV6-1 and TRBJ2-1, with D possibly being TRBD2 (6 bases). Germline values: CDR1 MNHNS, CDR2 SASEGT. The CDR3 consists of 13 residues. V was cut by 6 bases and J by 14 bases, with 20 bases left in between. The CDR3 nucleotides read TGTGCCAGCAGGGACGGAGCGGGTCCGAGGAAGTTCTTC. It is translated as CASRDGAGPRKFF.

This chain joins TRBV7-9 and TRBJ2-7, with D unclear. V was clipped by 10 bases and J by 2 bases, with 12 bases between them. CDR3 length equals 12 residues. CDR1 and CDR2 (germline): SEHNR, FQNEAQ (reference sequence). The CDR3 region has the DNA TGTGCCATAGACCCAGGCCCCTACGAGCAGTACTTC. Encoded protein: CAIDPGPYEQYF.

V gene TRBV5-1 combines with J gene TRBJ2-1, with D tentatively TRBD2 (6 bases). This CDR3 region has 14 residues. Germline CDR1 SGHRS, CDR2 YFSETQ. V was pared by 0 bases and J by 6 bases, with 10 bases between. The CDR3 DNA is TGCGCCAGCAGCTTGGTAGGGAGGTCCAATGAGCAGTTCTTC. Its protein is CASSLVGRSNEQFF.

This clone was found a few times. The chain employs TRBV29-1 and TRBJ2-7, with 10 bases aligning to TRBD2. V shed 4 bases, J shed 5 bases, and the junction held 8 bases outside the gene matches. The CDR3 consists of 14 residues. CDR1 is SQVTM, CDR2 ANQGSEA, per germline. Here the CDR3 DNA reads TGCAGCGTTGTAAAAGCGGGAGGGTTCGACGAGCAGTACTTC. It is translated as CSVVKAGGFDEQYF.

The rearrangement joins TRBV4-2 to TRBJ2-7; a weak D match, TRBD1 (7 bases). The CDR3 contains 14 residues. V lost 4 bases, J lost 3 bases, and 13 bases lay in between. CDR1 is LGHNA, CDR2 YNFKEQ, per germline. As DNA, the CDR3 is TGTGCCAGCAGCCGGGGGGACAGAATCTACGAGCAGTACTTC. Encoded protein: CASSRGDRIYEQYF.

The chain combines TRBV18 with TRBJ1-1; D perhaps matches TRBD1 (5 bases). The germline V and J ends were trimmed by 6 bases and 1 base, with 18 bases remaining between them. Germline values: CDR1 KGHSH, CDR2 LQKENI. The CDR3 runs 16 residues. CDR3 amino acids: CASSEFPGTGNTEAFF. In DNA, the CDR3 is TGTGCCAGCTCGGAATTCCCCGGGACTGGGAACACTGAAGCTTTCTTT.

This clone occurred a few times. This chain's CDR3 is CASSLGGGKTHNEQFF. The DNA for the CDR3 is TGCGCCAGCAGCTTGGGGGGCGGGAAAACCCACAATGAGCAGTTCTTC. This sequence joins TRBV5-1 and TRBJ2-1, with a weak D call TRBD2 (6 bases). There are 16 residues in the CDR3. Germline CDR1 SGHRS, CDR2 YFSETQ. The ends were cut back, 0 bases at V and 5 bases at J, with 15 bases in the middle.

This clone was seen a single time. The V and J genes are TRBV5-4 and TRBJ2-1; 13 bases line up with TRBD2. The CDR3 covers 18 residues. Germline assignment: CDR1 SGHNT and CDR2 YYREEE (reference sequence). V lost 3 bases, J lost 8 bases, and 14 bases stayed unmatched. The CDR3 DNA reads as TGTGCCAGCAGCTCGCCCGGGAAAGGACTAGCGGGAGTTGATGAGCAGTTCTTC. Protein product: CASSSPGKGLAGVDEQFF.

The gene calls are TRBV29-1 and TRBJ2-7, with 9 bases matching TRBD1. The germline gives CDR1 SQVTM, CDR2 ANQGSEA. V trimming: 4 bases; J trimming: 7 bases; junction bases outside the gene matches: 5. The CDR3 consists of 12 residues. The CDR3 here is CSVGQGDGEQYF. In DNA form, the CDR3 reads TGCAGCGTTGGACAGGGGGACGGAGAGCAGTACTTC.

This clone showed up just a few times. The chain combines TRBV5-1 with TRBJ2-1; TRBD2 matches 11 bases. Unmatched junction bases numbered 4, after V lost 4 bases and J lost 4 bases. Germline V gene data show CDR1 as SGHRS and CDR2 as YFSETQ. This CDR3 contains 15 residues. Written as DNA, the CDR3 is TGCGCCAGCAGCATAGCGGGAGGGGTGTACAATGAGCAGTTCTTC. Amino acids: CASSIAGGVYNEQFF.